The 13 T cell receptor beta chains below were found in one sample sequenced in a study of shared clonotypes between healthy human individuals. The method was immunoSEQ multiplex PCR; TCRdb's version includes in-frame clones alone and lacks a portion of them. The sample carries about 1.5 million clones, 95% to 99% recorded once. The sample taken for sequencing was naive CD4+ T cells sorted from blood. The subset: CD45RA+ positively selected. These receptors all stem from a man under 40 in good health.

The sample holds one count of this clone. The CDR3 is CASKPTGWRGYTF. The CDR3 DNA reads TGTGCCAGCAAACCTACGGGTTGGCGTGGCTACACCTTC. This chain connects TRBV28 to TRBJ1-2; D call uncertain. Deletions cut 7 bases from V and 7 bases from J, with 16 bases between. The CDR3 consists of 13 residues. Germline CDR1 and CDR2: MDHEN and SYDVKM.

The chain couples TRBV2 to TRBJ2-1; unclear D gene. This CDR3 has 14 residues. Germline V CDR1 and CDR2: SNHLY, FYNNEI. Trimming removed 3 bases at V and 5 bases at J, with 11 bases between. This CDR3 reads CASSDSLVDNEQFF. The CDR3, as DNA: TGTGCCAGCAGTGACAGTTTGGTAGACAATGAGCAGTTCTTC.

The chain has TRBV11-3 and TRBJ2-1, with 9 bases matching TRBD2. Germline V gene lookup returns CDR1 SGHNT and CDR2 YENEEA. The ends lost 5 bases at V and 4 bases at J; junction bases unmatched: 6. The CDR3 spans 15 residues. Here the CDR3 DNA reads TGTGCCAGCAGCCCAGGAACTAGCGGGTACAATGAGCAGTTCTTC. This gives the protein CASSPGTSGYNEQFF.

V gene TRBV11-2 combines with J gene TRBJ1-5; no clear D gene. V was cut by 1 base and J by 7 bases, with 17 bases left in between. There are 16 residues in the CDR3. Germline lookup yields CDR1 SGHAT and CDR2 FQNNGV. The CDR3 nucleotides read TGTGCCAGCAGCTTAGTGGCCGAGCATCAAGGACAGCCCCAGCATTTT. Amino acid sequence: CASSLVAEHQGQPQHF.

The chain uses TRBV9 and TRBJ2-2, with 12 positions matching TRBD2. The germline V gene encodes CDR1 SGDLS and CDR2 YYNGEE. The CDR3 has 19 amino acids. With 3 bases clipped from V and 5 bases from J, the junction kept 14 bases outside the gene matches. The CDR3 DNA sequence: TGTGCCAGCAGCGGCCTAATGACTAGCGGGAGAATCGGAACCGGGGAGCTGTTTTTT. It is translated as CASSGLMTSGRIGTGELFF. The full variable domain, rest sourced from reference TRBV9 and TRBJ2-2, is DSGVTQTPKHLITATGQRVTLRCSPRSGDLSVYWYQQSLDQGLQFLIQYYNGEERAKGNILERFSAQQFPDLHSELNLSSLELGDSALYFCASSGLMTSGRIGTGELFFGEGSRLTVL.

Points on this clone: Other DNA sequences from this sample encode an identical CDR3 as well. The J gene is TRBJ2-5, the V gene TRBV5-4; TRBD1 is a possible D gene (7 bases). Trimming removed 2 bases from V and 1 base from J, with 12 bases in between. Germline CDR1 is SGHNT and CDR2 is YYREEE (reference sequence). The CDR3 runs to 15 residues. CDR3 sequence reads: CASSLGGDSQETQYF. The DNA for the CDR3 is TGTGCCAGCAGCTTAGGCGGGGACAGCCAAGAGACCCAGTACTTC.

This sequence joins TRBV7-2 and TRBJ1-4; D unclear. The CDR3 length is 12 residues. V was clipped by 2 bases and J by 5 bases, with 3 bases between them. Germline V gene data show CDR1 as SGHTA and CDR2 as FQGNSA. The CDR3 nucleotides are TGTGCCAGCAGCTTACAGAATGAAAAACTGTTTTTT. Its protein is CASSLQNEKLFF.

The V call is TRBV5-5, the J call TRBJ2-1; no clear D. The V gene lost 3 bases and the J gene lost 4 bases, with 11 bases spanning the gap. The CDR3 totals 14 residues. Germline CDR1 reads SGHKS; CDR2 reads YYEKEE (reference sequence). CDR3 DNA sequence: TGTGCCAGCAGCTGGAGTGTGGGTTACAATGAGCAGTTCTTC. Amino acids: CASSWSVGYNEQFF. Combining the CDR3 with reference TRBV5-5 and TRBJ2-1 gives the whole variable domain DAGVTQSPTHLIKTRGQQVTLRCSPISGHKSVSWYQQVLGQGPQFIFQYYEKEERGRGNFPDRFSARQFPNYSSELNVNALLLGDSALYLCASSWSVGYNEQFFGPGTRLTVL.

The chain recombines TRBV19 with TRBJ2-1; TRBD2 aligns across 12 bases. Trimming cost V 3 bases and J 3 bases; bases outside gene matches: 6. CDR3 length: 17 amino acids. CDR1 and CDR2 (germline): LNHDA, SQIVND (reference sequence). The CDR3 region has the DNA TGTGCCAGTAGTATCGCTAGCGGGAGGGCCTTCTACAATGAGCAGTTCTTC. Protein product: CASSIASGRAFYNEQFF.

V is TRBV10-3 and J is TRBJ1-2; D perhaps matches TRBD1 (5 bases). The germline gives CDR1 ENHRY, CDR2 SYGVKD. V was trimmed by 6 bases and J by 3 bases, leaving 14 bases between them. The CDR3 consists of 14 residues. The CDR3 DNA follows: TGTGCCATCAGGGACGGGACGTCCGACTATGGCTACACCTTC. As protein: CAIRDGTSDYGYTF.

V usage is TRBV7-9 and J usage is TRBJ1-3; D not resolved. The CDR3 contains 14 residues. Germline-derived CDR1 and CDR2 are SEHNR and FQNEAQ (reference sequence). The ends were cut back, 6 bases at V and 6 bases at J, with 15 bases in the middle. For the CDR3, the DNA is TGTGCCAGCAGGGGTCACGGGTCCCCAAACACCATATATTTT. Protein sequence: CASRGHGSPNTIYF.

This chain uses TRBV6-5 with TRBJ2-7; 7 positions agree with TRBD2. The CDR3 is 16 amino acids. Germline V gene sequence: CDR1 MNHEY, CDR2 SVGAGI. V lost 4 bases, J lost 4 bases, and 13 bases stayed unmatched. The CDR3 sequence: CASSFSQGGVGYEQYF. CDR3 sequence (DNA): TGTGCCAGCAGTTTCTCCCAGGGAGGGGTGGGGTACGAGCAGTACTTC.

This clone has a single count. The chain carries TRBV5-4 and TRBJ1-1, with unresolved D. Germline V CDR1 and CDR2: SGHNT, YYREEE (reference sequence). The length of the CDR3 is 16 residues. The ends were cut back, 0 bases at V and 1 base at J, with 13 bases in the middle. The CDR3 reads CASSLVGKGKNTEAFF. In DNA, the CDR3 is TGTGCCAGCAGCTTGGTGGGGAAAGGAAAGAACACTGAAGCTTTCTTT.